Following are 21 T cell receptor beta chains from one sample sequenced in a study of T cell responses to AZD1222 COVID-19 vaccine. Libraries were prepared by immunoSEQ multiplex PCR; TCRdb keeps only in-frame clonotypes and omits some of them. This sample has approximately 88,000 clones, with approximately 90% found just once. The sequencing used peripheral blood, collected on day 0 of AZD1222 vaccination. The receptors stem from an adult in good health.

This chain uses TRBV7-2 with TRBJ2-5; 9 bases agree with TRBD2. The CDR3 is 14 residues long. The V and J ends lost 6 bases and 4 bases, in that order; junction bases with no gene match: 6. Germline V lookup: CDR1 SGHTA, CDR2 FQGNSA. CDR3 sequence (DNA): TGTGCCAGCAGTGCTAGTAGCGGGAGAGAGACCCAGTACTTC. It translates to CASSASSGRETQYF.

The J gene is TRBJ2-3, the V gene TRBV2; D is possibly TRBD2 (6 bases). Trimming removed 6 bases at V and 9 bases at J, with 13 bases between. The CDR3 covers 12 residues. Per the germline V gene, CDR1 is SNHLY and CDR2 is FYNNEI. CDR3 in DNA: TGTGCCAGCAGGACTACGGGGGAGACGCAGTATTTT. The encoded protein is CASRTTGETQYF.

The chain combines TRBV24-1 with TRBJ2-1; tentatively, D is TRBD2 (5 bases). The V end lost 5 bases, the J end lost 3 bases, and 10 bases lay between the germline ends. CDR1 is KGHDR, CDR2 SFDVKD, per germline. The CDR3 runs to 14 residues. Written as DNA, the CDR3 is TGTGCCACCAGTGCCGGACTCAACTACAATGAGCAGTTCTTC. Translated, it gives CATSAGLNYNEQFF.

V usage is TRBV28 and J usage is TRBJ1-1; D gene unclear. Germline CDR1 is MDHEN and CDR2 is SYDVKM. This CDR3 has 13 amino acids. Trimming pared 6 bases from V and 10 bases from J, leaving 18 bases between. DNA for the CDR3: TGTGCCAGCAGCTCCCCCGTTCTGTACGTAGCTTTCTTT. Protein sequence: CASSSPVLYVAFF.

V usage is TRBV27 and J usage is TRBJ2-1; 13 bases are a match to TRBD2. The CDR3 is 15 residues long. With V trimmed by 6 bases and J by 10 bases, 9 bases remained unmatched. Germline V gene lookup returns CDR1 MNHEY and CDR2 SMNVEV (reference sequence). CDR3 sequence (DNA): TGTGCCAGCAGCCCCGGACTAGCGGGAGTCACCGAGCAGTTCTTC. Amino acids: CASSPGLAGVTEQFF.

The CDR3 here is CASSLTGRDSGYNEQFF. CDR3 nucleotide sequence: TGTGCCAGCAGCTTAACTGGGCGGGACAGCGGTTACAATGAGCAGTTCTTC. This sequence joins TRBV7-3 and TRBJ2-1, with D perhaps matching TRBD1 (7 bases). CDR3 length equals 17 residues. Trimming shortened V by 0 bases and J by 4 bases, and 16 bases separated the two germline ends. Germline V gene sequence: CDR1 SGHTA, CDR2 FQGTGA. The entire variable domain, with the rest obtained from reference TRBV7-3 and TRBJ2-1, is as follows: GAGVSQTPSNKVTEKGKYVELRCDPISGHTALYWYRQSLGQGPEFLIYFQGTGAADDSGLPNDRFFAVRPEGSVSTLKIQRTERGDSAVYLCASSLTGRDSGYNEQFFGPGTRLTVL.

The chain carries TRBV19 and TRBJ2-1; TRBD1 is a possible D gene (6 bases). The CDR3 has 15 residues. Looked up from germline, CDR1 is LNHDA and CDR2 is SQIVND (reference sequence). V lost 4 bases and J 0 bases, leaving 10 bases between the germline ends. CDR3 sequence (DNA): TGTGCCAGTAGTAGACAGGCGAGCTCCTACAATGAGCAGTTCTTC. Translation gives CASSRQASSYNEQFF.

The chain recombines TRBV24-1 with TRBJ2-1, with 8 positions matching TRBD1. The CDR3 spans 16 residues. Losses at the gene ends were 8 bases for V and 3 bases for J; bases not matched to a gene: 11. CDR1 and CDR2 (germline): KGHDR, SFDVKD. The CDR3 bases are TGTGCCACCAAGAGGGGGACGGGACAGGACTACAATGAGCAGTTCTTC. It encodes CATKRGTGQDYNEQFF.

The chain has TRBV7-2 and TRBJ2-2; D uncertain. The CDR3 runs to 15 residues. CDR1 SGHTA and CDR2 FQGNSA come from the germline V gene. V lost 1 base and J 4 bases, leaving 10 bases between the germline ends. CDR3 sequence: CASSLDRISTGELFF. The CDR3, as DNA: TGTGCCAGCAGCTTAGATCGCATTTCCACCGGGGAGCTGTTTTTT.

The chain carries TRBV7-9 and TRBJ2-2; no clear D. The V end lost 5 bases, the J end lost 0 bases, and 7 bases lay between the germline ends. Germline V gene lookup returns CDR1 SEHNR and CDR2 FQNEAQ (reference sequence). This CDR3 spans 14 amino acids. CDR3 sequence reads: CASSPTANTGELFF. The CDR3 nucleotides are TGTGCCAGCAGCCCAACAGCGAACACCGGGGAGCTGTTTTTT.

The chain combines TRBV28 with TRBJ1-3, with no clear D. Per the germline V gene, CDR1 is MDHEN and CDR2 is SYDVKM. The CDR3 is made up of 14 amino acids. V was pared by 5 bases and J by 0 bases, with 8 bases between. This CDR3 reads CASSRSSSGNTIYF. Here the CDR3 DNA reads TGTGCCAGCAGTAGGTCTAGCTCTGGAAACACCATATATTTT.

The J gene is TRBJ2-3, the V gene TRBV28, with a tentative D call TRBD1 (7 bases). There are 13 residues in the CDR3. The germline V gene has CDR1 MDHEN and CDR2 SYDVKM. Trimming removed 9 bases at V and 1 base at J, with 11 bases between. In nucleotides, the CDR3 is TGTGCCAGTCAGGGGGAGGGCACAGATACGCAGTATTTT. Protein: CASQGEGTDTQYF.

This clone was counted once. The CDR3 spells CASSGGSRSGEQFF. The CDR3 DNA reads TGCGCCAGCAGTGGAGGCTCCCGATCTGGTGAGCAGTTCTTC. The gene calls are TRBV10-1 and TRBJ2-1; no definite D call. CDR3 length: 14 amino acids. CDR1 and CDR2 (germline): WNHNN, SYGVQD (reference sequence). Trimming cost V 4 bases and J 9 bases, with 16 bases left between them.

This sequence joins TRBV5-1 and TRBJ2-7; D call uncertain. From germline, CDR1 is SGHRS and CDR2 YFSETQ. Between the trimmed V and J ends, which lost 0 bases and 2 bases, there was a span of 12 bases. The CDR3 has 15 residues. CDR3 protein: CASSLDGTTTYEQYF. CDR3 bases: TGCGCCAGCAGCTTGGATGGTACTACGACCTACGAGCAGTACTTC.

The rearrangement uses TRBV12-5 and TRBJ2-3; TRBD2 aligns across 9 bases. CDR1 is LGHNT, CDR2 FRNRAP, per germline. This CDR3 is 16 amino acids long. The V and J ends lost 0 bases and 4 bases, in that order; junction bases with no gene match: 5. The CDR3 sequence is CASGLVLREGPDTQYF. CDR3 coding DNA: TGTGCTAGTGGTTTGGTCCTGCGGGAGGGACCAGATACGCAGTATTTT. Variable domain in full (rest from reference TRBV12-5 and TRBJ2-3): DARVTQTPRHKVTEMGQEVTMRCQPILGHNTVFWYRQTMMQGLELLAYFRNRAPLDDSGMPKDRFSAEMPDATLATLKIQPSEPRDSAVYFCASGLVLREGPDTQYFGPGTRLTVL.

The chain uses TRBV9 and TRBJ2-5; D may correspond to TRBD1 or TRBD2 (5 bases each). Trimming removed 0 bases at V and 1 base at J, with 13 bases between. The CDR3 runs to 16 residues. CDR1 is SGDLS, CDR2 YYNGEE, per germline. CDR3 region: CASSVAMGDLQETQYF. The CDR3, as DNA: TGTGCCAGCAGCGTAGCCATGGGGGATCTCCAAGAGACCCAGTACTTC.

The DNA for the CDR3 is TGTGCCAGCAGCTCTCGGGGAAACACCATATATTTT. Residues: CASSSRGNTIYF. The chain combines TRBV5-8 with TRBJ1-3; D is undetermined. There are 12 residues in the CDR3. V lost 3 bases to trimming and J lost 4 bases, with 5 bases between them. Germline values: CDR1 SGHTS, CDR2 YDEGEE.

The chain employs TRBV28 and TRBJ1-1, with D possibly TRBD1 on 6 matching bases. Germline CDR1 MDHEN, CDR2 SYDVKM. With 3 bases removed from V and 1 base from J, the gap between germline ends came to 12 bases. The CDR3 is 15 amino acids. Here the CDR3 DNA reads TGTGCCAGCAGTTTGGGAGGGGGACCGAACACTGAAGCTTTCTTT. Translation: CASSLGGGPNTEAFF.

This chain links TRBV6-2 or TRBV6-3 with TRBJ1-5; TRBD1 aligns across 11 bases. Germline CDR1 reads MNHEY; CDR2 reads SVGEGT. The CDR3 has 14 amino acids. The trim removed 5 bases at V and 7 bases at J, leaving 4 bases unmatched. CDR3 residues: CASSGTGGLQPQHF. The CDR3 DNA sequence: TGTGCCAGCAGTGGGACAGGGGGGTTGCAGCCCCAGCATTTT.

The CDR3 nucleotides are TGTGCCAGCAGCCCCGGGGTCCGGAATGAGCAGTTCTTC. Amino acids: CASSPGVRNEQFF. The chain links TRBV7-2 to TRBJ2-1; a possible D gene is TRBD2 (5 bases). Trimming removed 5 bases from V and 7 bases from J, with 12 bases in between. CDR1 is SGHTA, CDR2 FQGNSA, per germline. This CDR3 region has 13 residues.

The chain is built from TRBV6-5 and TRBJ2-3, with 12 nucleotides matching TRBD2. Germline-derived CDR1 and CDR2 are MNHEY and SVGAGI. V was pared by 6 bases and J by 3 bases, with 1 base of the junction left unmatched. The CDR3 spans 14 residues. DNA for the CDR3: TGTGCCAGCAGAGGGACTAGCGGGACAGATACGCAGTATTTT. This codes for CASRGTSGTDTQYF.